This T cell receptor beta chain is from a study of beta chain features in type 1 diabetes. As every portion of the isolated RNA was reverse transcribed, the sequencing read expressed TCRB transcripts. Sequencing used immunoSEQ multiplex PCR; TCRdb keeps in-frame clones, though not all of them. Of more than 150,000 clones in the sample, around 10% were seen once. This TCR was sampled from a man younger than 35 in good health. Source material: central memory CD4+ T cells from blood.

DNA for the CDR3: TGTGCCAGTAGAAGACAGGGAACTGGCTATGGCTACACCTTC. It encodes CASRRQGTGYGYTF. The rearrangement links TRBV19 to TRBJ1-2; TRBD1 matches 7 bases. CDR3 length: 14 amino acids. Germline V gene lookup returns CDR1 LNHDA and CDR2 SQIVND (reference sequence). The V and J ends lost 6 bases and 4 bases, in that order; junction bases with no gene match: 8.